What follows are 17 T cell receptor beta chains derived from one specimen sequenced in a study of shared clonotypes between healthy human individuals. In the naive CD8 group, cells lacked CD45RO and were positively selected for CCR7, so terminally differentiated effector memory CD45RA+ cells were left out. The assay was immunoSEQ multiplex PCR, and TCRdb's table has in-frame clones only and misses some. The sample lists some 1,900,000 clones; about 95% were seen once. The sample comprised naive CD8+ T cells sorted from blood. The receptor source for this set is a man younger than 30 in good health.

V is TRBV12-2 and J is TRBJ2-2; the listed D gene, TRBD2, was not tested against the DNA. TRBV12-2 is termed a pseudogene. This CDR3 is 19 amino acids long. CDR3 nucleotides: TGTGCAAGTCGCTTAGCGCTTTCTCTAGCGGGGGCCCCCACCGGGGAGCTGTTTTTT. Protein product: CASRLALSLAGAPTGELFF.

The rearrangement joins TRBV7-9 to TRBJ2-7; 9 bases are a match to TRBD2. With 3 bases clipped from V and 6 bases from J, the junction kept 9 bases outside the gene matches. Germline CDR1 reads SEHNR; CDR2 reads FQNEAQ (reference sequence). The CDR3 covers 15 residues. The CDR3 coding sequence is TGTGCCAGCAGCTTTCTCGCGGGGGGGCTCTCCGAGCAGTACTTC. This gives the protein CASSFLAGGLSEQYF. Variable domain in full (rest from reference TRBV7-9 and TRBJ2-7): DTGVSQNPRHKITKRGQNVTFRCDPISEHNRLYWYRQTLGQGPEFLTYFQNEAQLEKSRLLSDRFSAERPKGSFSTLEIQRTEQGDSAMYLCASSFLAGGLSEQYFGPGTRLTVT.

The chain carries TRBV28 and TRBJ2-7; possible D gene TRBD2, 6 bases. Trimming left V 5 bases short and J 4 bases short, with 27 bases between. The CDR3 covers 18 residues. The germline V gene has CDR1 MDHEN and CDR2 SYDVKM. The CDR3 DNA reads TGTGCCAGCAGTACACCATTTTCGGACGGGGGTGGAAGGTACGAGCAGTACTTC. This sequence encodes CASSTPFSDGGGRYEQYF.

This chain connects TRBV11-2 to TRBJ2-3; a possible D gene is TRBD1 (6 bases). The germline gives CDR1 SGHAT, CDR2 FQNNGV. The CDR3 runs 13 residues. Trimming left V 6 bases short and J 6 bases short, with 13 bases between. CDR3 sequence (DNA): TGTGCCAGCAGGCCAGCAGGGGAGGATACGCAGTATTTT. It translates to CASRPAGEDTQYF.

This chain uses TRBV2 with TRBJ1-2, with D perhaps matching TRBD1 (5 bases). Trimming left V 3 bases short and J 3 bases short, with 14 bases between. The CDR3 is 15 residues long. Per germline, CDR1 SNHLY and CDR2 FYNNEI. In nucleotides, the CDR3 is TGTGCCAGCAGTGACCTAGGGGCGGTTGACTATGGCTACACCTTC. As protein: CASSDLGAVDYGYTF.

CDR3 sequence: CASSLSNKGLHNSPLHF. Written as DNA, the CDR3 is TGTGCCAGCAGTTTATCGAACAAGGGGCTTCATAATTCACCCCTCCACTTT. The rearrangement uses TRBV27 and TRBJ1-6; possibly TRBD1 for D (5 bases). Deletions cut 0 bases from V and 5 bases from J, with 14 bases between. The CDR3 is made up of 17 amino acids. CDR1 MNHEY and CDR2 SMNVEV come from the germline V gene (reference sequence).

V and J are TRBV12-5 and TRBJ1-1, with TRBD1 matching over 9 bases. Germline V lookup: CDR1 LGHNT, CDR2 FRNRAP. V shed 4 bases, J shed 2 bases, and the junction held 8 bases outside the gene matches. The CDR3 contains 16 residues. Here the CDR3 reads CASGWWTGESNTEAFF. CDR3 bases: TGTGCTAGTGGTTGGTGGACAGGGGAGAGTAACACTGAAGCTTTCTTT. Looking up the rest from reference TRBV12-5 and TRBJ1-1 gives the full variable domain: DARVTQTPRHKVTEMGQEVTMRCQPILGHNTVFWYRQTMMQGLELLAYFRNRAPLDDSGMPKDRFSAEMPDATLATLKIQPSEPRDSAVYFCASGWWTGESNTEAFFGQGTRLTVV.

The rearrangement uses TRBV28 and TRBJ2-3; D not certain. V lost 2 bases, J lost 3 bases, and 15 bases lay in between. CDR1 and CDR2 (germline): MDHEN, SYDVKM. CDR3 length: 16 amino acids. CDR3 sequence reads: CASSLPTVKGTDTQYF. Written as DNA, the CDR3 is TGTGCCAGCAGTTTACCAACCGTAAAAGGTACAGATACGCAGTATTTT.

The V gene is TRBV7-9, the J gene TRBJ1-2; TRBD1 matches at 9 bases. CDR1 and CDR2 (germline): SEHNR, FQNEAQ (reference sequence). This CDR3 is 12 amino acids long. The V and J ends lost 5 bases and 7 bases, in that order; junction bases with no gene match: 2. The CDR3 sequence is CASSMDRGGYTF. For the CDR3, the DNA is TGTGCCAGCAGCATGGACAGGGGTGGCTACACCTTC.

V is TRBV9 and J is TRBJ1-2; possibly TRBD1 for D (6 bases). CDR3 size: 15 residues. Deletions cut 0 bases from V and 5 bases from J, with 14 bases between. Germline CDR1 and CDR2: SGDLS and YYNGEE. CDR3: CASSVGWSGAYGYTF. The DNA of the CDR3 is TGTGCCAGCAGCGTAGGGTGGTCAGGGGCTTATGGCTACACCTTC. Full variable domain (outside the CDR3, taken from reference TRBV9 and TRBJ1-2): DSGVTQTPKHLITATGQRVTLRCSPRSGDLSVYWYQQSLDQGLQFLIQYYNGEERAKGNILERFSAQQFPDLHSELNLSSLELGDSALYFCASSVGWSGAYGYTFGSGTRLTVV.

The gene calls are TRBV7-9 and TRBJ1-5; a weak D match, TRBD1 (5 bases). The germline V gene has CDR1 SEHNR and CDR2 FQNEAQ (reference sequence). The CDR3 consists of 13 residues. The V end lost 9 bases, the J end lost 0 bases, and 9 bases lay between the germline ends. As DNA, the CDR3 is TGTGCCAGTACCGGGGGTAGCAATCAGCCCCAGCATTTT. Its protein product is CASTGGSNQPQHF.

This clone was picked up one time. The V gene is TRBV7-6, the J gene TRBJ1-1; D call uncertain. V lost 1 base and J lost 8, with 11 bases in between. The CDR3 loop spans 13 amino acids. Germline assignment: CDR1 SGHVS and CDR2 FNYEAQ. In nucleotides, the CDR3 is TGTGCCAGCAGCTTAGTCTCGAGTTTAGAAGCTTTCTTT. Translation gives CASSLVSSLEAFF.

DNA of the CDR3: TGTGCCAGCAGTTCCCGGGACGGAACCTTCTATGGCTACACCTTC. It yields the protein CASSSRDGTFYGYTF. This sequence joins TRBV27 and TRBJ1-2; D is perhaps TRBD1 (5 bases). The CDR3 has 15 amino acids. V dropped 4 bases and J dropped 4 bases, with 16 bases sitting between them. In germline, CDR1 is MNHEY, CDR2 SMNVEV (reference sequence).

The chain joins TRBV7-8 to TRBJ2-1, with 7 bases aligning to TRBD2. Germline-derived CDR1 and CDR2 are SGHVS and FQNEAQ. CDR3 size: 15 residues. Germline trimming cut 3 bases from V and 4 bases from J; bases unmatched to any gene: 6. The CDR3 nucleotides are TGTGCCAGCAGCTTTTCGGTGCGGGAGTACAATGAGCAGTTCTTC. Protein product: CASSFSVREYNEQFF.

The V gene is TRBV9, the J gene TRBJ2-7; no definite D call. The CDR3 length is 13 residues. Germline CDR1 reads SGDLS; CDR2 reads YYNGEE. Trimming took 0 bases from V and 3 from J, leaving 7 bases between them. CDR3 region: CASSVEDHYEQYF. CDR3 nucleotides: TGTGCCAGCAGCGTAGAGGATCACTACGAGCAGTACTTC.

On this clone: Since a far larger clone is one base different, this is likely a read error. The chain couples TRBV7-9 to TRBJ2-5, with 11 bases matching TRBD2. The V segment lost 4 bases and the J segment 2 bases; nucleotides outside the gene matches: 6. The CDR3 covers 16 residues. CDR1 is SEHNR and CDR2 is FQNEAQ in the germline V gene (reference sequence). CDR3 loop: CASSSLTSGEQETQYF. CDR3 DNA: TGTGCCAGCAGCTCCTTGACTAGCGGGGAACAAGAGACCCAGTACTTC.

J is TRBJ2-2 and V is TRBV29-1; TRBD1 matches 10 bases. The germline gives CDR1 SQVTM, CDR2 ANQGSEA. Unmatched junction bases numbered 12, after V lost 7 bases and J lost 4 bases. This CDR3 contains 16 residues. CDR3 amino acids: CSARLAGTGVTGELFF. The CDR3 region has the DNA TGCAGCGCCCGGTTAGCCGGGACAGGGGTCACCGGGGAGCTGTTTTTT.